This T cell receptor (beta chain) stems from a study of blood T cell repertoires in COVID-19. Study-wide background: From T cells, B-cell-depleted T cells, or PBMCs came the material, which was cDNA or gDNA.

With V trimmed by 1 base and J by 9 bases, 8 bases remained unmatched. The germline CDR1 and CDR2 sequences are SGHTA and FQGNSA. The CDR3 has 15 amino acids. Participant age was roughly 18 to 100 years, and participants resided in fewer than 30 US areas. This clone was recorded once. Original processing notes: Scientists estimated how many nucleated cells there were by amplifying reference gene primers. Assay: immunoSEQ multiplex PCR; the TCRdb copy retains only in-frame clones and omits some. V and J calls and clone size are those listed in that table; D and trimming were worked out from the DNA. In the table there are roughly 200,000 clones, more than 75% of which are singletons.

The receptor was derived from a man aged 40-50 years with acute COVID-19. Material: PBMCs or T cells enriched from blood (not recorded which). J is TRBJ2-1 and V is TRBV7-2; 8 bases fit TRBD2. CDR3 region: CASSLGTGGPGEQFF. DNA of the CDR3: TGTGCCAGCAGCTTAGGTACGGGAGGGCCTGGTGAGCAGTTCTTC.